This TCR beta chain appears in the sequencing data of a study of T cells after yellow fever vaccination. Across the study: For low cell numbers, libraries were made with SMART-Seq v4 Ultra Low Input. Overall study findings and caveats: Post-booster repertoires again held most primary-vaccination clones (roughly 95% CD4, over 80% CD8). Contaminating bulk clonotypes could be abundant in FACS-sorted repertoires.

The length of the CDR3 is 13 residues. V gave up 4 bases and J gave up 4 bases, with 10 bases separating them. CDR1 and CDR2 (germline): LGHDT, YNNKEL (reference sequence). This clonotype has just a few counts. As yet, its antigen is unknown. TCRdb recomputed calls from the 5' RACE reads with MiXCR, one row per CDR3 protein. The sample holds 550,000 or so distinct CDR3 sequences, 15% to 20% seen once. The starting material was PBMCs, obtained 15 days after the yellow fever booster vaccination. The source is a man aged 25 to 45 who received the YFV17D yellow fever vaccine. The chain carries TRBV3-1 and TRBJ2-5; D unresolved. The CDR3 loop is CASSRSRVETQYF. In DNA, the CDR3 is TGTGCCAGCAGCCGCTCCCGCGTAGAGACCCAGTACTTC.